Listed here is a single T cell receptor (beta chain). PCR primers comprised 60 Vbeta and 13 Jbeta primers. TCRdb keeps only in-frame clones here, not all; method: immunoSEQ multiplex PCR. In the table there are around 200,000 clones, roughly 89% of which are singletons. The CDR3 has 13 amino acids. Trimming removed 2 bases from V and 2 bases from J, with 7 bases in between. CDR1 and CDR2 from the germline V gene are MNHNS and SASEGT. This entry belongs to a study of cytomegalovirus exposure and HLA in healthy donors. The sequence came from a woman aged 18-30 years in good health and CMV-seronegative. The chain combines TRBV6-1 with TRBJ2-7; no clear D. The sample consisted of PBMCs. CDR3 DNA sequence: TGTGCCAGCAGTGAATTTTCTACCTACGAGCAGTACTTC. It yields the protein CASSEFSTYEQYF.